A single sample is the source of the 21 T cell receptor beta chains below, sequenced in a study of graft-versus-host responses after intestinal transplantation. The method was immunoSEQ multiplex PCR; TCRdb's version includes in-frame clones alone and lacks a portion of them. The table has about 54,000 clones, 91% seen once; the top ten hold around 5.5%. The source was PBMCs, collected roughly 660 days after intestinal transplant. These receptors were taken from a human patient who received an intestinal transplant, so some T cells may come from the graft donor.

V and J are TRBV2 and TRBJ2-2; no firm D call. CDR1 and CDR2 from the germline V gene are SNHLY and FYNNEI. CDR3 length: 14 amino acids. The germline V and J ends were trimmed by 5 bases and 1 base, with 8 bases remaining between them. CDR3 in amino acids: CASSIQMNTGELFF. In DNA, the CDR3 is TGTGCCAGCAGTATACAGATGAACACCGGGGAGCTGTTTTTT.

J is TRBJ2-2 and V is TRBV9; weak D call: TRBD2 (6 bases). V was trimmed by 1 base and J by 1 base, leaving 14 bases between them. The CDR3 is made up of 17 amino acids. Germline values: CDR1 SGDLS, CDR2 YYNGEE. The CDR3 region has the DNA TGTGCCAGCAGCGTATTTCCGGCGGGGCTGAACACCGGGGAGCTGTTTTTT. Translation: CASSVFPAGLNTGELFF.

This clone was recorded a few times. Other DNA sequences in the sample encode the same CDR3. The V and J genes are TRBV18 and TRBJ2-3, with unresolved D. The CDR3 is 13 residues long. CDR1 is KGHSH and CDR2 is LQKENI in the germline V gene. The V end was cut by 0 bases, the J end by 1 base, with 2 bases between. CDR3 nucleotide sequence: TGTGCCAGCTCACCACCAGGCACAGATACGCAGTATTTT. Translation: CASSPPGTDTQYF.

The chain links TRBV2 to TRBJ2-7; D is uncertain. Trimming removed 7 bases from V and 0 bases from J, with 7 bases in between. CDR1 SNHLY and CDR2 FYNNEI come from the germline V gene. There are 12 residues in the CDR3. The CDR3 sequence: CASKGISYEQYF. CDR3 nucleotides: TGTGCCAGCAAGGGCATCTCCTACGAGCAGTACTTC.

The chain carries TRBV28 and TRBJ2-7; TRBD2 aligns across 9 bases. J was trimmed by 5 bases and V by 6 bases; bases with no gene match: 11. CDR3 length: 15 amino acids. Per germline, CDR1 MDHEN and CDR2 SYDVKM. DNA of the CDR3: TGTGCCAGCAGCCCTCCCCTAGCGGGGATAGACGAGCAGTACTTC. This gives the protein CASSPPLAGIDEQYF.

This rearrangement joins TRBV27 to TRBJ2-3; D possibly corresponds to TRBD2 (7 bases). V was cut by 6 bases and J by 3 bases, with 19 bases left in between. Germline CDR1 MNHEY, CDR2 SMNVEV (reference sequence). CDR3 length: 16 residues. The chain's CDR3 is CASSLGGALSTDTQYF. CDR3 coding DNA: TGTGCCAGCAGCCTAGGGGGGGCCCTGAGTACAGATACGCAGTATTTT.

This chain links TRBV4-1 with TRBJ2-2; 7 bases fit TRBD1. The CDR3 loop spans 15 amino acids. V dropped 2 bases and J dropped 2; count of bases not matched to a gene: 2. Germline V gene sequence: CDR1 MGHRA, CDR2 YSYEKL. The CDR3 nucleotides are TGCGCCAGCAGCCAATGGGACAGTAACACCGGGGAGCTGTTTTTT. Protein sequence: CASSQWDSNTGELFF.

This clone was seen more than once but under ten times. The chain combines TRBV7-9 with TRBJ1-5; 7 bases line up with TRBD1. CDR3 length equals 15 residues. With 5 bases clipped from V and 1 base from J, the junction kept 5 bases outside the gene matches. CDR1 is SEHNR and CDR2 is FQNEAQ in the germline V gene (reference sequence). The CDR3 nucleotides are TGTGCCAGCAGCAGCCAGGGGGGAAGCAATCAGCCCCAGCATTTT. Translation gives CASSSQGGSNQPQHF.

The chain recombines TRBV11-2 with TRBJ1-2, with D unresolved. Germline loops: CDR1 SGHAT, CDR2 FQNNGV. This CDR3 has 15 residues. With 0 bases removed from V and 0 bases from J, the gap between germline ends came to 8 bases. The CDR3 DNA is TGTGCCAGCAGCTTAGATCGGGTGGCTAACTATGGCTACACCTTC. Its translation is CASSLDRVANYGYTF.

The chain carries TRBV11-2 and TRBJ2-1, with D tentatively TRBD1 or TRBD2 (5 bases each). The germline gives CDR1 SGHAT, CDR2 FQNNGV. With 8 bases removed from V and 2 bases from J, the gap between germline ends came to 10 bases. The CDR3 contains 13 residues. The CDR3 reads CASLRDAYNEQFF. For the CDR3, the DNA is TGTGCCAGCTTGAGGGACGCCTACAATGAGCAGTTCTTC.

DNA of the CDR3: TGCGCCAGCAGCCAAAACAGGGTAAATTCACCCCTCCACTTT. The encoded protein is CASSQNRVNSPLHF. The chain links TRBV4-1 to TRBJ1-6; TRBD1 might be the D (6 bases). In germline, CDR1 is MGHRA, CDR2 YSYEKL. Trimming took 2 bases from V and 7 from J, leaving 9 bases between them. The CDR3 is 14 residues long.

As concerns this clone: One junction end disagrees with the germline gene, perhaps due to a read error. The chain employs TRBV6-1 and TRBJ2-1; D perhaps matches TRBD1 (7 bases). Per germline, CDR1 MNHNS and CDR2 SASEGT. CDR3 size: 16 residues. CDR3: CASSEGRGALGHEQFF. The CDR3 DNA is TGTGCCAGCAGCGAAGGCAGGGGGGCCCTTGGCCATGAGCAGTTCTTC.

The CDR3 DNA sequence: TGCGCCAGCAGCTCGAACACTGAAGCTTTCTTT. Residues: CASSSNTEAFF. The gene calls are TRBV10-1 and TRBJ1-1; D is undetermined. Germline loops: CDR1 WNHNN, CDR2 SYGVQD (reference sequence). The CDR3 is 11 residues long. Trimming shortened V by 6 bases and J by 1 base, and 3 bases separated the two germline ends.

Turning to this clone: The same CDR3 arises from other DNA sequences in this sample as well. V and J are TRBV5-8 and TRBJ1-6, with 7 bases that match TRBD1. V trimming: 0 bases; J trimming: 7 bases; junction bases outside the gene matches: 4. The germline gives CDR1 SGHTS, CDR2 YDEGEE. This CDR3 region has 15 residues. In DNA, the CDR3 is TGTGCCAGCAGCTTGGGACAGGGAGGCAATTCACCCCTCCACTTT. It is translated as CASSLGQGGNSPLHF. Variable domain in full (rest from reference TRBV5-8 and TRBJ1-6): EAGVTQSPTHLIKTRGQQATLRCSPISGHTSVYWYQQALGLGLQFLLWYDEGEERNRGNFPPRFSGRQFPNYSSELNVNALELEDSALYLCASSLGQGGNSPLHFGNGTRLTVT.

The V and J genes are TRBV9 and TRBJ1-1; D is undetermined. The CDR3 spans 14 residues. V was shortened by 0 bases and J by 2 bases, with 8 bases between the two germline ends. The germline CDR1 and CDR2 sequences are SGDLS and YYNGEE. The CDR3 coding sequence is TGTGCCAGCAGCGTAGAATCGGTCAACACTGAAGCTTTCTTT. Translation gives CASSVESVNTEAFF.

Note on this clone: Other DNA sequences in this specimen translate into the identical CDR3. J is TRBJ1-4 and V is TRBV9; 9 positions agree with TRBD1. The CDR3 covers 15 residues. Per the germline V gene, CDR1 is SGDLS and CDR2 is YYNGEE. J gave up 8 bases and V 3 bases, and 8 bases lay outside the gene matches. The CDR3 spells CASSAGTGLWEKLFF. DNA of the CDR3: TGTGCCAGCAGCGCAGGGACAGGGCTTTGGGAAAAACTGTTTTTT.

The J gene is TRBJ2-7, the V gene TRBV9; D not certain. V shed 3 bases and J shed 2 bases, with 3 bases lying between them. Germline CDR1 and CDR2: SGDLS and YYNGEE. CDR3 length equals 11 residues. This CDR3 is CASSGTYEQYF. The CDR3 DNA reads as TGTGCCAGCAGCGGGACCTACGAGCAGTACTTC. The full variable domain, completed using reference TRBV9 and TRBJ2-7, is DSGVTQTPKHLITATGQRVTLRCSPRSGDLSVYWYQQSLDQGLQFLIQYYNGEERAKGNILERFSAQQFPDLHSELNLSSLELGDSALYFCASSGTYEQYFGPGTRLTVT.

The chain recombines TRBV19 with TRBJ2-5; the D gene is possibly TRBD2 (5 bases). The CDR3 sequence is 14 residues long. Trimming took off 5 bases at V and 0 bases at J, with 10 bases between the two ends. Germline V gene sequence: CDR1 LNHDA, CDR2 SQIVND (reference sequence). Written as DNA, the CDR3 is TGTGCCAGTAGTTCCCCGGGGTACCAAGAGACCCAGTACTTC. Protein product: CASSSPGYQETQYF.

V usage is TRBV10-3 and J usage is TRBJ2-2, with D maybe TRBD1 (5 bases). Germline loops: CDR1 ENHRY, CDR2 SYGVKD. Trimming shortened V by 6 bases and J by 0 bases, and 11 bases separated the two germline ends. The CDR3 loop spans 15 amino acids. This CDR3 is CAIRPTDANTGELFF. CDR3 sequence (DNA): TGTGCCATCAGACCGACAGATGCGAACACCGGGGAGCTGTTTTTT.

This chain connects TRBV11-3 to TRBJ2-3; a possible D gene is TRBD1 (5 bases). The V end lost 0 bases, the J end lost 1 base, and 11 bases lay between the germline ends. CDR3 length equals 16 residues. Germline CDR1 and CDR2: SGHNT and YENEEA. The CDR3 coding sequence is TGTGCCAGCAGCTTAGATCAGGGAACGGGCACAGATACGCAGTATTTT. Translation: CASSLDQGTGTDTQYF.

The genes are TRBV19 and TRBJ2-7, with no clear D. Trimming left V 5 bases short and J 4 bases short, with 18 bases between. Germline CDR1 and CDR2: LNHDA and SQIVND (reference sequence). This CDR3 comprises 15 residues. The CDR3 loop reads CASSLLAGDPYEQYF. CDR3 bases: TGTGCCAGTAGTCTTTTGGCAGGAGACCCTTACGAGCAGTACTTC.